This T cell receptor beta chain was sequenced during a study of blood T cell repertoires in COVID-19. Participants came from around 25 US areas, aged about 18 to 100 years. Using immunoSEQ multiplex PCR, the repertoire was profiled, and TCRdb retains in-frame clones only, with some absent. Here the sample spans roughly 230,000 clones, around 87% being singletons. This CDR3 contains 12 residues. V dropped 8 bases and J dropped 3; count of bases not matched to a gene: 3. Germline V lookup: CDR1 LNHDA, CDR2 SQIVND (reference sequence). What was sequenced was PBMCs or T cells enriched from blood (not recorded which). The TCR originated in a man aged 25 to 40 in a cohort exposed to, infected with or recovered from COVID-19 (not recorded which). The V gene is TRBV19, the J gene TRBJ1-1, with 7 bases that match TRBD1. The CDR3 DNA reads as TGTGCCAGTGACAGGGAGGACACTGAAGCTTTCTTT. This sequence encodes CASDREDTEAFF.